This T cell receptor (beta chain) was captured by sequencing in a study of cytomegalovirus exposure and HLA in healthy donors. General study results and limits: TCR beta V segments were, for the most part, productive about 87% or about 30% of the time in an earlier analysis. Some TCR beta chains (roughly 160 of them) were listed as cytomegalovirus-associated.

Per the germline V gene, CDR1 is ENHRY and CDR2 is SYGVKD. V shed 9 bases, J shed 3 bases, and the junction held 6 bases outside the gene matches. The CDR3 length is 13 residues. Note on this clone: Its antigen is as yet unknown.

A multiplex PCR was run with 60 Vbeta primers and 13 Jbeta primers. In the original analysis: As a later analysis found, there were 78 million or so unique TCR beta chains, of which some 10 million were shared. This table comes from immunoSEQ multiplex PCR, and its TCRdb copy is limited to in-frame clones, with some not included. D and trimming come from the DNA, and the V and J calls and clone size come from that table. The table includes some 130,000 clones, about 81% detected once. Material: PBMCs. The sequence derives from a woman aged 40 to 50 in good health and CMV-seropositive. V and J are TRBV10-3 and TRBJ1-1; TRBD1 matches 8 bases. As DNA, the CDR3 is TGTGCCATAAAATCGACAGGGGACACTGAAGCTTTCTTT. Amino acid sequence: CAIKSTGDTEAFF.